These 19 T cell receptor beta chains share one sample of origin, sequenced in a study of OX40 agonist ivuxolimab in advanced cancers. The repertoire was sequenced with immunoSEQ multiplex PCR; TCRdb's copy has only in-frame clones and lacks some. The repertoire includes some 80,000 clones, over 80% of them detected once, and around 0.54% sits in the top ten. This specimen consisted of CD4+ or CD8+ T cells sorted from blood, obtained in a trial of the OX40 agonist ivuxolimab. The receptors shown here come from an adult with an advanced solid tumor such as melanoma, head and neck, liver or kidney cancer.

The chain has TRBV15 and TRBJ2-7; 7 nucleotides match TRBD2. V gave up 0 bases and J gave up 5 bases; unmatched junction bases: 10. From germline, CDR1 is LNHNV and CDR2 YYDKDF (reference sequence). The CDR3 runs 16 residues. DNA of the CDR3: TGTGCCACCAGCAGAGAACGTCCTGGACTAGGTCACGAGCAGTACTTC. This codes for CATSRERPGLGHEQYF.

The chain joins TRBV7-9 to TRBJ2-7, with a weak D call TRBD2 (5 bases). V lost 4 bases and J 4 bases, leaving 20 bases between the germline ends. CDR3 length equals 16 residues. Germline V gene sequence: CDR1 SEHNR, CDR2 FQNEAQ (reference sequence). Here the CDR3 DNA reads TGTGCCAGCAGCTCCTCAGAGAGGGCCGGAAGTTACGAGCAGTACTTC. Its protein product is CASSSSERAGSYEQYF. Full variable domain (rest looked up from reference TRBV7-9 and TRBJ2-7): DTGVSQNPRHKITKRGQNVTFRCDPISEHNRLYWYRQTLGQGPEFLTYFQNEAQLEKSRLLSDRFSAERPKGSFSTLEIQRTEQGDSAMYLCASSSSERAGSYEQYFGPGTRLTVT.

The rearrangement joins TRBV6-5 to TRBJ1-2; D gene ambiguous. CDR3 size: 14 residues. Germline CDR1 reads MNHEY; CDR2 reads SVGAGI. Trimming removed 8 bases at V and 5 bases at J, with 18 bases between. CDR3 sequence: CASLRTPGLYGYTF. DNA of the CDR3: TGTGCCAGCTTAAGGACTCCCGGCCTATATGGCTACACCTTC.

This clone has more than one count but fewer than ten. J is TRBJ2-2 and V is TRBV5-1; D gene uncertain. V lost 0 bases to trimming and J lost 5 bases, with 8 bases between them. The germline gives CDR1 SGHRS, CDR2 YFSETQ. The length of the CDR3 is 14 residues. The CDR3: CASSLVFGTGELFF. The CDR3 nucleotides are TGCGCCAGCAGCTTGGTTTTTGGTACCGGGGAGCTGTTTTTT.

J is TRBJ2-4 and V is TRBV27; D is undetermined. Germline CDR1 reads MNHEY; CDR2 reads SMNVEV (reference sequence). Trimming cost V 3 bases and J 7 bases, with 16 bases left between them. The CDR3 extends over 15 amino acids. CDR3 residues: CASSFQPPTGNIQYF. The CDR3 DNA follows: TGTGCCAGCAGTTTCCAACCGCCCACCGGGAACATTCAGTACTTC.

The CDR3 reads CASSQEKAGAGNTIYF. CDR3 bases: TGCGCCAGCAGCCAAGAAAAGGCAGGGGCTGGAAACACCATATATTTT. The J gene is TRBJ1-3, the V gene TRBV4-3; possibly TRBD1 for D (6 bases). Trimming stripped 0 bases from V and 2 bases from J, with 11 bases between. Germline V CDR1 and CDR2: LGHNA, YSLEER. The CDR3 runs 16 residues.

This clone was recorded once. V usage is TRBV7-8 and J usage is TRBJ2-1; 11 bases align to TRBD2. Trimming at V came to 3 bases and at J to 8 bases, leaving 12 bases not matched to a gene. This CDR3 region has 17 residues. Per germline, CDR1 SGHVS and CDR2 FQNEAQ. The CDR3 coding sequence is TGTGCCAGCAGCTTCCTTCAGGTAGCGGGGGGGCTTGATGAGCAGTTCTTC. Protein product: CASSFLQVAGGLDEQFF.

The chain is built from TRBV2 and TRBJ2-3; weak D call: TRBD2 (5 bases). Germline lookup yields CDR1 SNHLY and CDR2 FYNNEI. This CDR3 spans 16 amino acids. Trimming took off 2 bases at V and 2 bases at J, with 14 bases between the two ends. The CDR3 sequence is CASSERGVQITDTQYF. The CDR3 nucleotides read TGTGCCAGCAGTGAACGGGGAGTTCAAATCACAGATACGCAGTATTTT.

This chain connects TRBV2 to TRBJ1-5; no clear D gene. Trimming left V 1 base short and J 6 bases short, with 7 bases between. CDR1 is SNHLY and CDR2 is FYNNEI in the germline V gene. The CDR3 loop spans 13 amino acids. The DNA of the CDR3 is TGTGCCAGCAGTGAAGACATTGTTCAGCCCCAGCATTTT. Protein product: CASSEDIVQPQHF. The full variable domain, completed using reference TRBV2 and TRBJ1-5, is EPEVTQTPSHQVTQMGQEVILRCVPISNHLYFYWYRQILGQKVEFLVSFYNNEISEKSEIFDDQFSVERPDGSNFTLKIRSTKLEDSAMYFCASSEDIVQPQHFGDGTRLSIL.

The chain combines TRBV7-6 with TRBJ2-5, with 8 nucleotides matching TRBD1. Germline V gene sequence: CDR1 SGHVS, CDR2 FNYEAQ. Losses at the gene ends were 7 bases for V and 7 bases for J; bases not matched to a gene: 8. This CDR3 spans 13 amino acids. The CDR3 DNA follows: TGTGCCAGCAACCCAGGGGGCGCGGGGACCCAGTACTTC. Encoded protein: CASNPGGAGTQYF.

This clone was found once. The chain uses TRBV7-6 and TRBJ2-1; 14 nucleotides agree with TRBD2. V lost 5 bases and J lost 8; bases outside the gene matches: 5. The CDR3 spans 15 residues. CDR1 is SGHVS and CDR2 is FNYEAQ in the germline V gene. CDR3 bases: TGTGCCAGCAGCAATGGGACTAGCGGGAGCCATGAGCAGTTCTTC. It codes for CASSNGTSGSHEQFF.

The J gene is TRBJ1-5, the V gene TRBV19; D not resolved. The V gene's germline CDR1 is LNHDA and CDR2 SQIVND (reference sequence). The CDR3 loop spans 14 amino acids. V was trimmed by 3 bases and J by 1 base, leaving 7 bases between them. CDR3 loop: CASSIRPSNQPQHF. The CDR3 DNA follows: TGTGCCAGTAGTATTCGACCGAGCAATCAGCCCCAGCATTTT.

In nucleotides, the CDR3 is TGTGCCTGGAGCGATATTTTGGGGGTAGCGGGGAACAATGAGCAGTTCTTC. It encodes CAWSDILGVAGNNEQFF. This chain joins TRBV30 and TRBJ2-1, with 8 bases aligning to TRBD2. Unmatched junction bases numbered 15, after V lost 3 bases and J lost 5 bases. In germline, CDR1 is GTSNPN, CDR2 SVGIG (reference sequence). The CDR3 is 17 residues long.

The chain joins TRBV6-4 to TRBJ2-2; maybe TRBD1 (5 bases). CDR3 length: 15 residues. CDR1 is MRHNA and CDR2 is SNTAGT in the germline V gene. Trimming took off 5 bases at V and 0 bases at J, with 10 bases between the two ends. The CDR3 region has the DNA TGTGCCAGCAGTCCCACAGGAGCGAACACCGGGGAGCTGTTTTTT. Translating gives CASSPTGANTGELFF.

The chain joins TRBV5-1 to TRBJ1-1; D remains unclear. V was clipped by 4 bases and J by 0 bases, with 10 bases between them. The CDR3 loop spans 14 amino acids. Germline V CDR1 and CDR2: SGHRS, YFSETQ. CDR3 sequence: CASSESTMNTEAFF. The CDR3 DNA sequence: TGCGCCAGCAGCGAGAGTACCATGAACACTGAAGCTTTCTTT.

The chain employs TRBV27 and TRBJ1-6; D perhaps matches TRBD1 (6 bases). The CDR3 sequence is 16 residues long. The germline V gene encodes CDR1 MNHEY and CDR2 SMNVEV (reference sequence). The germline V and J ends were trimmed by 2 bases and 9 bases, with 17 bases remaining between them. CDR3 nucleotides: TGTGCCAGCAGTTTAACAGGGATCGCGTATGCTTCACCCCTCCACTTT. It codes for CASSLTGIAYASPLHF.

The count of this clone is one. The chain couples TRBV9 to TRBJ2-3; 7 nucleotides agree with TRBD2. Germline V gives CDR1 SGDLS, CDR2 YYNGEE. This CDR3 spans 16 amino acids. V lost 0 bases, J lost 2 bases, and 6 bases stayed unmatched. CDR3: CASSVGVAGDTDTQYF. The CDR3 DNA follows: TGTGCCAGCAGCGTAGGGGTGGCGGGGGACACAGATACGCAGTATTTT.

The CDR3 DNA reads TGTGCCAGCAGCGCCGGGACAGTCCTCTCTGGGGCCAACGTCCTGACTTTC. It translates to CASSAGTVLSGANVLTF. The rearrangement links TRBV5-8 to TRBJ2-6; 7 nucleotides align to TRBD1. Trimming at V came to 4 bases and at J to 0 bases, leaving 7 bases not matched to a gene. Germline V gene lookup returns CDR1 SGHTS and CDR2 YDEGEE. The CDR3 consists of 17 residues.

The chain employs TRBV5-4 and TRBJ2-1; 10 nucleotides line up with TRBD2. The CDR3 has 16 residues. V dropped 6 bases and J dropped 4; count of bases not matched to a gene: 10. CDR1 SGHNT and CDR2 YYREEE come from the germline V gene (reference sequence). The CDR3 DNA sequence: TGTGCCAGCATGTCCTCTAGCGGGAGATCGTACAATGAGCAGTTCTTC. Its translation: CASMSSSGRSYNEQFF.